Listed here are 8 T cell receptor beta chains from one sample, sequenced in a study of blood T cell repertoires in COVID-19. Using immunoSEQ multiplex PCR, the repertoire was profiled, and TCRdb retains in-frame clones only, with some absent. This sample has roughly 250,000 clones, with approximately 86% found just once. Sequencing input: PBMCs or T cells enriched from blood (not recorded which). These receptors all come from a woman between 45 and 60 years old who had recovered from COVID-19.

CDR3 DNA: TGTGCCAGCAGTTTATCGGGCAGGGCTAGGAATGAGCAGTTCTTC. This translates into CASSLSGRARNEQFF. This chain uses TRBV27 with TRBJ2-1; D possibly corresponds to TRBD1 (5 bases). The CDR3 has 15 residues. CDR1 and CDR2 (germline): MNHEY, SMNVEV (reference sequence). Trimming took off 0 bases at V and 7 bases at J, with 13 bases between the two ends.

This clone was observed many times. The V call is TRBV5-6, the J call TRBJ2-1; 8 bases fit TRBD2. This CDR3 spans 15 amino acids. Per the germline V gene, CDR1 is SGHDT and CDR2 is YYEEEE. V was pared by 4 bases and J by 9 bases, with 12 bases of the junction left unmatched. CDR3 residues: CASSETAGVLLEQFF. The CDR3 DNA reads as TGTGCCAGCAGCGAAACAGCGGGAGTCTTACTTGAGCAGTTCTTC.

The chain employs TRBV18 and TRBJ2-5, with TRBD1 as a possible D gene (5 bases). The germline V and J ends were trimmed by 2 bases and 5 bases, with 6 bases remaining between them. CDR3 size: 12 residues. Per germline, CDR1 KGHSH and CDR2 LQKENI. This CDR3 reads CASSPSGETQYF. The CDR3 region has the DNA TGTGCCAGCTCACCATCAGGGGAGACCCAGTACTTC.

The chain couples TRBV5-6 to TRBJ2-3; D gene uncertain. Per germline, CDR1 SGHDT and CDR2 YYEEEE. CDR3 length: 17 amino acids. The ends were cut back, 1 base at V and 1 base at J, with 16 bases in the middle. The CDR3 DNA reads TGTGCCAGCAGCTTGACTGTACGTGAATTGCGCACAGATACGCAGTATTTT. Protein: CASSLTVRELRTDTQYF. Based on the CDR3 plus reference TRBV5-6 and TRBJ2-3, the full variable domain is DAGVTQSPTHLIKTRGQQVTLRCSPKSGHDTVSWYQQALGQGPQFIFQYYEEEERQRGNFPDRFSGHQFPNYSSELNVNALLLGDSALYLCASSLTVRELRTDTQYFGPGTRLTVL.

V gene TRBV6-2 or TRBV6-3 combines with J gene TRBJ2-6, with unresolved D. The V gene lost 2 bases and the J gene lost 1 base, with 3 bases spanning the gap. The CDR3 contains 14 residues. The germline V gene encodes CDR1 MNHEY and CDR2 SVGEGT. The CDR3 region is CASSYLSGANVLTF. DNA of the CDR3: TGTGCCAGCAGTTACCTTTCTGGGGCCAACGTCCTGACTTTC.

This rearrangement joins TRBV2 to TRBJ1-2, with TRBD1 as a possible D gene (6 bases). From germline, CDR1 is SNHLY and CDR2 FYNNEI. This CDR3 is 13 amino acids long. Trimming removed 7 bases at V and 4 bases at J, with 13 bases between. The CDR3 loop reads CASTPGQIYGYTF. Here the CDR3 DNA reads TGTGCCAGCACCCCGGGACAAATCTATGGCTACACCTTC.

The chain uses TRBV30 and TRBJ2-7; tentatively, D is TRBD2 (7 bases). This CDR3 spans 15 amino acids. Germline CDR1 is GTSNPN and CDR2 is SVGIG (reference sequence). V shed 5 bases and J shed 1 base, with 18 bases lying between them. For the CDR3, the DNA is TGTGCCTGGGTACGGGAGGTAGGGGGTTCCTACGAGCAGTACTTC. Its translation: CAWVREVGGSYEQYF.

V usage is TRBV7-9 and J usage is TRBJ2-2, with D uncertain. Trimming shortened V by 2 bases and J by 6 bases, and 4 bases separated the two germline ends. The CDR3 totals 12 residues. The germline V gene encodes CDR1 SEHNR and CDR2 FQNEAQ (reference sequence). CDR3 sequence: CASSLTAGELFF. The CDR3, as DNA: TGTGCCAGCAGCTTAACAGCCGGGGAGCTGTTTTTT. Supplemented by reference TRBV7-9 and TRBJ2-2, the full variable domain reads DTGVSQNPRHKITKRGQNVTFRCDPISEHNRLYWYRQTLGQGPEFLTYFQNEAQLEKSRLLSDRFSAERPKGSFSTLEIQRTEQGDSAMYLCASSLTAGELFFGEGSRLTVL.